A selection of T cell receptor beta chains follows, all from one sample in a study of blood T cell repertoires in COVID-19. Libraries were prepared by immunoSEQ multiplex PCR; TCRdb keeps only in-frame clonotypes and omits some of them. The sample holds a few hundred thousand clones, about 86% seen once. The specimen was PBMCs or T cells enriched from blood (not recorded which). The receptors were sampled from a woman between 45 and 60 years old who had recovered from COVID-19. The CDR3 runs from the conserved cysteine through the conserved F or W. D genes are given only for firm matches. A row's size may be missing; if present it is once, few, many or a size class.

DNA	CDR3	V	D	J	size
TGTGCCAGCTCACCATGGGACAGGGTGGAGACCGGGGAGCTGTTTTTT	CASSPWDRVETGELFF	TRBV18	TRBD1	TRBJ2-2	.
TGCGCCAGCAGCTTGACCCTACAGGGGGTCGGGTCCTACAATGAGCAGTTCTTC	CASSLTLQGVGSYNEQFF	TRBV5-1	TRBD1	TRBJ2-1	.
TGTGCCAGCAGCGAGGGACTAGCTTCACCCAATGAGCAGTTCTTC	CASSEGLASPNEQFF	TRBV27	TRBD2	TRBJ2-1	.
TGTGCCAGCAGCTTAGATCGGGGTAGCGGCGAGCAGTACTTC	CASSLDRGSGEQYF	TRBV11-2	.	TRBJ2-7	.
TGTGCCAGCAGTTTAACTGAAGAGACCCAGTACTTC	CASSLTEETQYF	TRBV12-3/TRBV12-4	.	TRBJ2-5	.
TGTGCCAGCAGTTCGGGACACCTTAATGAAGCTTTCTTT	CASSSGHLNEAFF	TRBV12-3/TRBV12-4	.	TRBJ1-1	.
TGTGCCAGCAGCGTGCGAGCGGGGCCGGTCACCGGGGAGCTGTTTTTT	CASSVRAGPVTGELFF	TRBV5-8	TRBD2	TRBJ2-2	.
TGCGCCAGCAGGGCCGTGAACACTGAAGCTTTCTTT	CASRAVNTEAFF	TRBV23-1	.	TRBJ1-1	few
TGTGCCAGCAGCTTAACAGGTCTGAGCTCCTATAATTCACCCCTCCACTTT	CASSLTGLSSYNSPLHF	TRBV7-2	.	TRBJ1-6	.
TGTGCCATCAGTGAGTCGAGCAGGGGCCTCGATGAGCAGTTCTTC	CAISESSRGLDEQFF	TRBV10-3	.	TRBJ2-1	.
TGCGCCAGCAGCCAAGAATTTTATACAGGGGCAGAAGTGTTAAGAAACACCATATATTTT	CASSQEFYTGAEVLRNTIYF	TRBV4-3	TRBD1	TRBJ1-3	.
TGTGCCAGCAGTTTAGACGCAGGGGTGGAAGGAAACACCATATATTTT	CASSLDAGVEGNTIYF	TRBV28	.	TRBJ1-3	.
TGTGCCAGCTCGACAGGGAGCTCCTACAATGAGCAGTTCTTC	CASSTGSSYNEQFF	TRBV2	TRBD1	TRBJ2-1	.
TGTGCCTGGCACAGGGGTCCTGGGGCCAACGTCCTGACTTTC	CAWHRGPGANVLTF	TRBV30	TRBD1	TRBJ2-6	.
TGTGCCAGCAGTTCTAGGACAGGGCTCGGGGCCAACGTCCTGACTTTC	CASSSRTGLGANVLTF	TRBV27	TRBD1	TRBJ2-6	.
TGTGCCAGTAGTCTTGGGACAAAAGAGACCCAGTACTTC	CASSLGTKETQYF	TRBV19	.	TRBJ2-5	.
TGTGCCAGCAGCCGAGAAAGCACTGAAGCTTTCTTT	CASSRESTEAFF	TRBV11-2	.	TRBJ1-1	.
TGTGCCAGCAGTCTCCTCCAACGGGATCTACAGTATTTT	CASSLLQRDLQYF	TRBV12-3/TRBV12-4	.	TRBJ2-3	.
TGTGCCAGCAGTTATCAGGTCAGGGTGGACTATGGCTACACCTTC	CASSYQVRVDYGYTF	TRBV6-2/TRBV6-3	.	TRBJ1-2	once
TGTGCCAGTAGTATCGAGCAGGGGGTCACTGAAGCTTTCTTT	CASSIEQGVTEAFF	TRBV19	TRBD1	TRBJ1-1	.
TGCGCCAGCGGACAGGCCGATAATTCACCCCTCCACTTT	CASGQADNSPLHF	TRBV5-1	TRBD1	TRBJ1-6	once
TGTGCCTGGTCCTCCGGGACAGGGGATGAAAAACTGTTTTTT	CAWSSGTGDEKLFF	TRBV30	TRBD1	TRBJ1-4	once
TGTGCCAGCAGCATTGGGACAGTCGCCTATGGCTACACCTTC	CASSIGTVAYGYTF	TRBV25-1	TRBD1	TRBJ1-2	.
TGCGCCAGCAGCTTGCGGGGGGAACTTACCGGTTTAGGGCAGTTCTTC	CASSLRGELTGLGQFF	TRBV5-1	TRBD2	TRBJ2-1	once
TGTGCCACCAGTGAAGAAGGGGAAGAGCAGTACTTC	CATSEEGEEQYF	TRBV24-1	.	TRBJ2-7	.
TGCAGCGTTCAAACTCCACCGGGACGGGGGGACAATGAGCAGTTCTTC	CSVQTPPGRGDNEQFF	TRBV29-1	TRBD2	TRBJ2-1	once
TGTGCCAGCAGCCCAAGTGCACAGGCGAGCTCCTACGAGCAGTACTTC	CASSPSAQASSYEQYF	TRBV7-2	.	TRBJ2-7	few
TGTGCCAGTAGTATAGAGCCACAGGGGGCTTACTATGGCTACACCTTC	CASSIEPQGAYYGYTF	TRBV19	TRBD1	TRBJ1-2	.
TGTGCCAGCAGCTTAGATATAGGGGTGAATGAAAAACTGTTTTTT	CASSLDIGVNEKLFF	TRBV7-2	.	TRBJ1-4	.
TGTGCCAGCAGCCACAGGGGGCGACGGAATGAGCAGTTCTTC	CASSHRGRRNEQFF	TRBV6-5	TRBD1	TRBJ2-1	.
TGTGCCAGCAGTGAAAGCCGGGACAGAAACTATGGCTACACCTTC	CASSESRDRNYGYTF	TRBV2	TRBD1	TRBJ1-2	.
TGTGCCAGTCTGACGGCGGCTAATGAAAAACTGTTTTTT	CASLTAANEKLFF	TRBV2	.	TRBJ1-4	.
TGTGCCAGCAGCCCAGGGTTCACGGGAAACACCATATATTTT	CASSPGFTGNTIYF	TRBV3-1/TRBV3-2	.	TRBJ1-3	.
TGTGCCAGCAGTGAAGCGCGCCGGGGTGAAAAACTGTTTTTT	CASSEARRGEKLFF	TRBV2	.	TRBJ1-4	.
TGTGCCAGCTCTCTTCTAAATGGTCTAGGGGATGAGCAGTTCTTC	CASSLLNGLGDEQFF	TRBV18	.	TRBJ2-1	.
TGTGCCAGTAGCCTACAGGGGGCCTATGGCTACACCTTC	CASSLQGAYGYTF	TRBV19	TRBD1	TRBJ1-2	.
TGTGCCAGCAGCCAGGGCGGGGGGCGCGAGCCCCAGCATTTT	CASSQGGGREPQHF	TRBV2	.	TRBJ1-5	few
TGCGCCAGCGGGGGACAGGGGGCTGGAGATACGCAGTATTTT	CASGGQGAGDTQYF	TRBV5-1	TRBD1	TRBJ2-3	.
TGTGCCATCAGTGAGCCGGGACAGGGAGGGGAGACCCAGTACTTC	CAISEPGQGGETQYF	TRBV10-3	TRBD1	TRBJ2-5	.
TGTGCCAGCAGTCATACAGGGGTGGGCACTGAAGCTTTCTTT	CASSHTGVGTEAFF	TRBV3-1/TRBV3-2	TRBD1	TRBJ1-1	.
TGTGCTAGTGGTTCCTTTGGCGGGCAAGATACGCAGTATTTT	CASGSFGGQDTQYF	TRBV12-5	.	TRBJ2-3	few
TGTGCCAGCAGCTCCGGGACAGGGAATTCACCCCTCCACTTT	CASSSGTGNSPLHF	TRBV7-8	TRBD1	TRBJ1-6	.
TGTGCCAGCAGTGCCTACTGGGACAGGTTCCGAAACACCATATATTTT	CASSAYWDRFRNTIYF	TRBV6-1	TRBD1	TRBJ1-3	.
TGTGCCAGCAGCTCCACCAGACTAGCGGGGGGTGACCCCTTAGAGACCCAGTACTTC	CASSSTRLAGGDPLETQYF	TRBV7-2	TRBD2	TRBJ2-5	.
TGTGCCAGTAGTATTAGGGGAGGGGAGCTGTTTTTT	CASSIRGGELFF	TRBV19	.	TRBJ2-2	.
TGTGCCAGCAGACAGGGAGCTAATCAGCCCCAGCATTTT	CASRQGANQPQHF	TRBV2	.	TRBJ1-5	.
TGTGCCAGCAGCTCCACCACAGGAGGGTCGTTAGCTAACTATGGCTACACCTTC	CASSSTTGGSLANYGYTF	TRBV7-9	.	TRBJ1-2	.
TGTGCCAGCAGTCCCGGGACAGGGGCGAGCGCCCAGTACTTC	CASSPGTGASAQYF	TRBV4-2	TRBD1	TRBJ2-5	.